These 15 T cell receptor beta chains were sequenced from one sample in a study of cytomegalovirus exposure and HLA in healthy donors. A multiplex PCR was run with 60 Vbeta primers and 13 Jbeta primers. Repertoires were generated with immunoSEQ multiplex PCR, while TCRdb's copy carries only in-frame clones and drops some. The sample shows about 200,000 clones, and about 1.1% sits with its ten largest clones. The material sequenced was PBMCs. The receptor source for this set is a girl aged 2 to 10 in good health and CMV-seropositive.

V gene TRBV28 combines with J gene TRBJ2-7; TRBD2 might be the D (7 bases). The CDR3 sequence is 16 residues long. With 7 bases removed from V and 2 bases from J, the gap between germline ends came to 21 bases. Germline assignment: CDR1 MDHEN and CDR2 SYDVKM. CDR3 nucleotide sequence: TGTGCCAGCACCACGGGGGGTACAGGGTCCCCCTACGAGCAGTACTTC. It encodes CASTTGGTGSPYEQYF.

The chain combines TRBV13 with TRBJ2-5; weak D call: TRBD1 (6 bases). This CDR3 has 15 amino acids. The ends were cut back, 4 bases at V and 1 base at J, with 13 bases in the middle. Germline-derived CDR1 and CDR2 are PRHDT and FYEKMQ (reference sequence). CDR3 protein: CASSSRTVFQETQYF. The CDR3 DNA follows: TGTGCCAGCAGCTCGCGGACAGTGTTCCAAGAGACCCAGTACTTC.

This chain uses TRBV29-1 with TRBJ2-7; D might be TRBD1 (8 bases). This CDR3 region has 13 residues. Trimming left V 4 bases short and J 8 bases short, with 18 bases between. The germline V gene encodes CDR1 SQVTM and CDR2 ANQGSEA. The CDR3 is CSVVSGQGGKQYF. The CDR3 region has the DNA TGCAGCGTTGTTTCTGGACAGGGAGGGAAGCAGTACTTC.

The chain combines TRBV6-1 with TRBJ1-6; D is possibly TRBD1 (5 bases). CDR3 length: 14 residues. Germline CDR1 and CDR2: MNHNS and SASEGT. With 5 bases removed from V and 8 bases from J, the gap between germline ends came to 13 bases. CDR3 amino acids: CASSWNRGDSPLHF. CDR3 coding DNA: TGTGCCAGCAGTTGGAACCGGGGGGATTCACCCCTCCACTTT.

The V gene is TRBV28, the J gene TRBJ2-1; possible D gene TRBD1, 6 bases. Trimming stripped 5 bases from V and 13 bases from J, with 12 bases between. Germline V CDR1 and CDR2: MDHEN, SYDVKM. CDR3 length: 11 residues. For the CDR3, the DNA is TGTGCCAGCAGTCCCCGACAGGTCCAGTTCTTC. Translated, it gives CASSPRQVQFF. Together with reference TRBV28 and TRBJ2-1, the CDR3 gives the full variable domain: DVKVTQSSRYLVKRTGEKVFLECVQDMDHENMFWYRQDPGLGLRLIYFSYDVKMKEKGDIPEGYSVSREKKERFSLILESASTNQTSMYLCASSPRQVQFFGPGTRLTVL.

The J gene is TRBJ1-2, the V gene TRBV2; 9 bases are a match to TRBD1. Per germline, CDR1 SNHLY and CDR2 FYNNEI. V lost 6 bases, J lost 5 bases, and 10 bases stayed unmatched. The CDR3 contains 15 residues. The CDR3 DNA follows: TGTGCCAGCAGCGAACAGGGGGCGCTAGGATATGGCTACACCTTC. This codes for CASSEQGALGYGYTF.

The chain employs TRBV7-6 and TRBJ1-5; 7 bases align to TRBD1. Germline values: CDR1 SGHVS, CDR2 FNYEAQ. Germline trimming cut 4 bases from V and 9 bases from J; bases unmatched to any gene: 9. The CDR3 covers 14 residues. CDR3: CASSSTGARWPQHF. In DNA, the CDR3 is TGTGCCAGCAGCTCCACAGGGGCGCGCTGGCCCCAGCATTTT. The whole variable domain, remainder taken from reference TRBV7-6 and TRBJ1-5, is GAGVSQSPRYKVTKRGQDVALRCDPISGHVSLYWYRQALGQGPEFLTYFNYEAQQDKSGLPNDRFSAERPEGSISTLTIQRTEQRDSAMYRCASSSTGARWPQHFGDGTRLSIL.

The V gene is TRBV11-2, the J gene TRBJ2-3, with 7 bases identical to TRBD1. Losses at the gene ends were 0 bases for V and 4 bases for J; bases not matched to a gene: 4. CDR1 and CDR2 (germline): SGHAT, FQNNGV. CDR3 length: 15 amino acids. The CDR3 bases are TGTGCCAGCAGCTTAGAAGACAGGGCGCCAGATACGCAGTATTTT. Amino acid sequence: CASSLEDRAPDTQYF.

The chain joins TRBV28 to TRBJ2-7; TRBD1 matches at 7 bases. V lost 3 bases, J lost 9 bases, and 14 bases stayed unmatched. Germline CDR1 and CDR2: MDHEN and SYDVKM. The CDR3 sequence is 15 residues long. This CDR3 is CASSLLDRLTGGQYF. The DNA of the CDR3 is TGTGCCAGCAGTTTGCTGGACAGGCTGACTGGTGGGCAGTACTTC.

The rearrangement joins TRBV28 to TRBJ2-2; 7 nucleotides line up with TRBD2. This CDR3 is built from 18 residues. Per germline, CDR1 MDHEN and CDR2 SYDVKM. The V gene end was trimmed by 3 bases and the J gene end by 4 bases; junction bases not matched to a gene: 14. In DNA form, the CDR3 reads TGTGCCAGCAGTTTGGGTGCTCGGGCGGGAGACTTCACCGGGGAGCTGTTTTTT. Amino acid sequence: CASSLGARAGDFTGELFF. The full variable domain, completed using reference TRBV28 and TRBJ2-2, is DVKVTQSSRYLVKRTGEKVFLECVQDMDHENMFWYRQDPGLGLRLIYFSYDVKMKEKGDIPEGYSVSREKKERFSLILESASTNQTSMYLCASSLGARAGDFTGELFFGEGSRLTVL.

The chain couples TRBV2 to TRBJ1-2; tentatively, D is TRBD1 (6 bases). CDR3 length: 15 residues. CDR1 and CDR2 (germline): SNHLY, FYNNEI. V was pared by 5 bases and J by 3 bases, with 16 bases between. The CDR3 DNA reads TGTGCCAGCAGTACGAATGGACAGCCCCACTATGGCTACACCTTC. Protein sequence: CASSTNGQPHYGYTF.

The chain combines TRBV5-1 with TRBJ2-7; 9 bases align to TRBD1. V shed 3 bases, J shed 3 bases, and the junction held 10 bases outside the gene matches. The V gene's germline CDR1 is SGHRS and CDR2 YFSETQ. This CDR3 has 16 residues. The CDR3 region has the DNA TGCGCCAGCAGCTATCTCGGGGGACAGGGAGACTACGAGCAGTACTTC. Amino acids: CASSYLGGQGDYEQYF.

The chain couples TRBV5-1 to TRBJ2-5; D not certain. The DNA end is more similar to TRBJ2-7, so the J call may be wrong. The CDR3 extends over 13 amino acids. Per the germline V gene, CDR1 is SGHRS and CDR2 is YFSETQ. The CDR3 nucleotides read TGCGCCAGCAGCGTACGGGTTACCTACGAGCAGTACTTC. It specifies CASSVRVTYEQYF.

The rearrangement joins TRBV28 to TRBJ1-2; no reliable D call. The V and J ends lost 3 bases and 0 bases respectively, with 11 bases between them. Germline values: CDR1 MDHEN, CDR2 SYDVKM. This CDR3 region has 15 residues. This CDR3 is CASSFKNRPNYGYTF. The CDR3 nucleotides read TGTGCCAGCAGTTTTAAGAACAGACCTAACTATGGCTACACCTTC.

CDR3 nucleotides: TGTGCCAGCCGTAACTATGGCTACACCTTC. This sequence encodes CASRNYGYTF. The chain carries TRBV11-2 and TRBJ1-2; unclear D gene. Germline assignment: CDR1 SGHAT and CDR2 FQNNGV. CDR3 length: 10 residues. V shed 8 bases and J shed 1 base, with 2 bases lying between them. The entire variable domain, with the rest obtained from reference TRBV11-2 and TRBJ1-2, is as follows: EAGVAQSPRYKIIEKRQSVAFWCNPISGHATLYWYQQILGQGPKLLIQFQNNGVVDDSQLPKDRFSAERLKGVDSTLKIQPAKLEDSAVYLCASRNYGYTFGSGTRLTVV.